This TCR beta chain stems from a study of cytomegalovirus exposure and HLA in healthy donors. Findings and limits, study-wide: As a later analysis revealed, most CMV-associated TCR beta chains appeared HLA-restricted.

This clone has just one count. The antigen remains undetermined. PCR used 60 Vbeta primers and 13 Jbeta primers. Clones were read by immunoSEQ multiplex PCR, and TCRdb kept only the in-frame ones, dropping some. The sample includes about 120,000 clones, roughly 76% of them seen just once. V was clipped by 11 bases and J by 4 bases, with 17 bases between them. The CDR3 extends over 13 amino acids. Germline V gives CDR1 SGHTA, CDR2 FQGNSA. Input material: PBMCs. The V call is TRBV7-2, the J call TRBJ2-5; D may be TRBD2 (6 bases). The clonotype comes from a man aged 30-40 years in good health and CMV-seronegative. The CDR3 is CAGATVGGETQYF. CDR3 coding DNA: TGTGCCGGAGCAACCGTGGGAGGAGAGACCCAGTACTTC.